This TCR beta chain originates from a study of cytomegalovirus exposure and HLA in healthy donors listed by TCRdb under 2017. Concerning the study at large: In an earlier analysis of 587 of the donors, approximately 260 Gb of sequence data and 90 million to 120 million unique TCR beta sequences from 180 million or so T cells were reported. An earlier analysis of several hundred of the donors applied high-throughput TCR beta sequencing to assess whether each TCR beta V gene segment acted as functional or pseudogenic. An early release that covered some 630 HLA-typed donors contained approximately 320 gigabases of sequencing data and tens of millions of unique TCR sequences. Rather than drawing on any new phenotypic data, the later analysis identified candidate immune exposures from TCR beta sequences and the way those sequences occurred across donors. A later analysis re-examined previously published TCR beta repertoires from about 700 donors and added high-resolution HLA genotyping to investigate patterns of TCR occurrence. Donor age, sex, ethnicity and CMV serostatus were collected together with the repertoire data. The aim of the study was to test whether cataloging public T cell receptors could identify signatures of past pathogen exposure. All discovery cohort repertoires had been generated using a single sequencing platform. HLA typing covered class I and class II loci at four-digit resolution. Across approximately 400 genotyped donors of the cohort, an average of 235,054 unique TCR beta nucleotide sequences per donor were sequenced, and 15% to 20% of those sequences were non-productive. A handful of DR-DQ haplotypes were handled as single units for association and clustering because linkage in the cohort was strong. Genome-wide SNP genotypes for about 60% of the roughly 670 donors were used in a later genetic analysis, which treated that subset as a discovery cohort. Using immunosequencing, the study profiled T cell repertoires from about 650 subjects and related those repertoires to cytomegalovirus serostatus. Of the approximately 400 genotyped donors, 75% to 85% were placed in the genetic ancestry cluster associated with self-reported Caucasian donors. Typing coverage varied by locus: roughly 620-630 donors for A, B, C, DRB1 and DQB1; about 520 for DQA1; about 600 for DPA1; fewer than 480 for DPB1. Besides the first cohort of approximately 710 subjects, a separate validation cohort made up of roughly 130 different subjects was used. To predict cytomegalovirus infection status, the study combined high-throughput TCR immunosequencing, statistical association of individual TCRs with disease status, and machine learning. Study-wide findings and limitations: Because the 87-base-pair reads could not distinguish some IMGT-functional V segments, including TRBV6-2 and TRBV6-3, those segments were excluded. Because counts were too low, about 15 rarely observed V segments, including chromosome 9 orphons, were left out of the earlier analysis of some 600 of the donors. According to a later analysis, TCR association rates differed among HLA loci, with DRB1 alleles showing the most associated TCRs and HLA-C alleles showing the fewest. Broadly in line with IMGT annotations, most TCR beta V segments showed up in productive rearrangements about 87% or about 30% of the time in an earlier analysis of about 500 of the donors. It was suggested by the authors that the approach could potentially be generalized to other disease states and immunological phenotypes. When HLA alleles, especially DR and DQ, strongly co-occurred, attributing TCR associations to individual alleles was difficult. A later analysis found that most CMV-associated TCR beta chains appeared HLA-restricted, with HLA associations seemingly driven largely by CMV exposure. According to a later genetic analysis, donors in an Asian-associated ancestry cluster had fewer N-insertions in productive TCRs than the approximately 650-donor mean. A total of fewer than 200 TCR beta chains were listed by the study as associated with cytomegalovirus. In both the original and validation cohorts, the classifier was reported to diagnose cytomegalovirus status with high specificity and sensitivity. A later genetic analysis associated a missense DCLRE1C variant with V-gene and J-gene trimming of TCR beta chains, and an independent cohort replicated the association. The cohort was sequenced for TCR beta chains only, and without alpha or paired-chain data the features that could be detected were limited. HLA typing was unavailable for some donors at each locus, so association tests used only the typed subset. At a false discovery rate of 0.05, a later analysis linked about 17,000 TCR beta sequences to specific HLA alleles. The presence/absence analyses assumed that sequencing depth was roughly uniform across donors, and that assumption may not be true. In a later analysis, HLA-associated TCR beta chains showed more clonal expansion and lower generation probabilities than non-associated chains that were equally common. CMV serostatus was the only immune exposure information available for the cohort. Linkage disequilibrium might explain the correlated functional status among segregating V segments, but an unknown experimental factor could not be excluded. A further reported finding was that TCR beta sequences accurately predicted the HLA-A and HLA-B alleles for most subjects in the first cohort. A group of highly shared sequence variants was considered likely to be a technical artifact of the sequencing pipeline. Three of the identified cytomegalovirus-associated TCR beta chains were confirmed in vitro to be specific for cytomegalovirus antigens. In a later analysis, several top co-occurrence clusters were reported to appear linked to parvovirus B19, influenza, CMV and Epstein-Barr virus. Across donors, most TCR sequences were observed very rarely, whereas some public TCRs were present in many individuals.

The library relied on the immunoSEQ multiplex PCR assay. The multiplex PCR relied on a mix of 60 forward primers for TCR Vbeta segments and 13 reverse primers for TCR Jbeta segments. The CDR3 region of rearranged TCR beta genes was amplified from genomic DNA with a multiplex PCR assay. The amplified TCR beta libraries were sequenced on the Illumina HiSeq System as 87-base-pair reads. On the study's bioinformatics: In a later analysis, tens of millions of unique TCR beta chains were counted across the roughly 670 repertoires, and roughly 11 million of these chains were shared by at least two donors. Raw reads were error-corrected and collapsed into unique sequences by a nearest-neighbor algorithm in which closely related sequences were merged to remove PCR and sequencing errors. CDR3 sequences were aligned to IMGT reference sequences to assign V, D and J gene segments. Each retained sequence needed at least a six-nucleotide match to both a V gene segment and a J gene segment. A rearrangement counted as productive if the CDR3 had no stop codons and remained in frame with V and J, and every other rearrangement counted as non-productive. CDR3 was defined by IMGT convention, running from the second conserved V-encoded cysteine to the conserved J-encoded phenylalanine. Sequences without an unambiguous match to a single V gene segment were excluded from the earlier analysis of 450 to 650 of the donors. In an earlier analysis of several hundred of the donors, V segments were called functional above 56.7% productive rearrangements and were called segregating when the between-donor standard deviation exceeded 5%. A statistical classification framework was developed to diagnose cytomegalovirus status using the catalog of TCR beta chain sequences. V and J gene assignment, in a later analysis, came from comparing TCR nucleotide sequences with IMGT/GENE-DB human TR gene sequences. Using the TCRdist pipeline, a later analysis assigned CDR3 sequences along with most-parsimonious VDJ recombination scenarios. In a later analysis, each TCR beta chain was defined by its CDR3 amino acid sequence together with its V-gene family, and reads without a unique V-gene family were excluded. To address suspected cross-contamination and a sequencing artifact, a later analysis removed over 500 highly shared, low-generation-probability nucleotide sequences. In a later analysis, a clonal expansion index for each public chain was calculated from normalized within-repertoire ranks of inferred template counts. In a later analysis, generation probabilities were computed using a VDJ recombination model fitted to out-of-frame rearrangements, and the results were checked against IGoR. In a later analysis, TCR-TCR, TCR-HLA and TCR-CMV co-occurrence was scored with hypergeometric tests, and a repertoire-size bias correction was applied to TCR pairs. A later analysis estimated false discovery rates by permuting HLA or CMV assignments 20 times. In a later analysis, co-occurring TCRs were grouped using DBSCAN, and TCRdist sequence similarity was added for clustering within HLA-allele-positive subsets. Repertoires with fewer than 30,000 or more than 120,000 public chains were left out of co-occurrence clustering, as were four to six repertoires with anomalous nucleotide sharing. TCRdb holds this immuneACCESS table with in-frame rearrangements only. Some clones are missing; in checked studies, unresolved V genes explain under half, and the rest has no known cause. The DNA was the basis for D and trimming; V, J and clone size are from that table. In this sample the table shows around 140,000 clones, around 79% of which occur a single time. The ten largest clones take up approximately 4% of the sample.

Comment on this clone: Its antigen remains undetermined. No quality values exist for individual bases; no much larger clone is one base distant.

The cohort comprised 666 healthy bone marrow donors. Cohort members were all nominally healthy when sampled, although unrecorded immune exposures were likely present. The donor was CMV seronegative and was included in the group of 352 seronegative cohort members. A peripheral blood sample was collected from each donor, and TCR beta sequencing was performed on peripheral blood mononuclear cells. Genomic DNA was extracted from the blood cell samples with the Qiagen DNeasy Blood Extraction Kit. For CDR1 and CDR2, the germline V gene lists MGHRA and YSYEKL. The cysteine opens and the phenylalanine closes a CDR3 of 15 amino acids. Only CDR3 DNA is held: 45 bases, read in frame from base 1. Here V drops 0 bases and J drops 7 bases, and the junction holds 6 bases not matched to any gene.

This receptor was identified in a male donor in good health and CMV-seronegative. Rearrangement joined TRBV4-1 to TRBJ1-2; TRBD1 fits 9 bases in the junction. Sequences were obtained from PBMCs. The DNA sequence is TGCGCCAGCAGCCAAGATCTGACAGGGGGTCGTGGCTACACCTTC. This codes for CASSQDLTGGRGYTF.